This T cell receptor beta chain stems from a study of CD8 T cells in ankylosing spondylitis. This clonotype appeared many times. Its antigen remains unidentified. The V end lost 2 bases, the J end lost 6 bases, and 9 bases lay between the germline ends. The CDR3 spans 13 residues. General observations from the study: Prior literature has documented some motif variants in synovial fluid and blood from reactive arthritis. Seemingly characteristic of ankylosing spondylitis blood was a TCR beta motif consisting of about 8 highly homologous variants.

TCRdb independently ran MiXCR on the 5' RACE reads; one entry per CDR3 protein. The sample lists some 130,000 distinct CDR3 sequences; approximately 7.3% were seen once. The receptor's source is a female donor with ankylosing spondylitis or in good health (not recorded which). The chain couples TRBV12-3 or TRBV12-4 to TRBJ2-3, with D possibly TRBD1 on 6 matching bases. Source material: blood, either unsorted or a sorted T cell fraction (not recorded which). The DNA for the CDR3 is TGTGCCAGCAGTTTAACAGGGAAGGATACGCAGTATTTT. Its protein product is CASSLTGKDTQYF.